These 13 T cell receptor beta chains were all obtained from the same sample, sequenced in a study of OX40 agonist ivuxolimab in advanced cancers. The library came from the immunoSEQ multiplex PCR assay. In its TCRdb copy, this immuneACCESS table keeps in-frame sequences only and misses some clones. Where compared with another copy, unresolved V genes explain less than half of these, and the others have no known cause. The sample profile shows about 58,000 clones; around 83% of them were found once. Of the sample, about 1% falls within the top ten clones. Sequenced material: CD4+ or CD8+ T cells sorted from blood, taken in a trial of the OX40 agonist ivuxolimab. These TCRs come from an adult with an advanced solid tumor such as melanoma, head and neck, liver or kidney cancer.

V usage is TRBV4-1 and J usage is TRBJ2-3, with TRBD2 identical over 14 bases. The CDR3 has 17 amino acids. V lost 1 base, J lost 6 bases, and 6 bases stayed unmatched. Germline V lookup: CDR1 MGHRA, CDR2 YSYEKL. The DNA of the CDR3 is TGCGCCAGCAGCCAAGTGGGACGGACTAGCGGGGGGGATACGCAGTATTTT. Translated, it gives CASSQVGRTSGGDTQYF.

This clone showed up just once. V usage is TRBV7-2 and J usage is TRBJ1-6, with D uncertain. V dropped 1 base and J dropped 7 bases, with 8 bases sitting between them. Germline V gene lookup returns CDR1 SGHTA and CDR2 FQGNSA. This CDR3 spans 14 amino acids. In nucleotides, the CDR3 is TGTGCCAGCAGCTTAGGTGTCAGAAATTCACCCCTCCACTTT. As protein: CASSLGVRNSPLHF.

Only one count was recorded for this clone. The chain joins TRBV6-1 to TRBJ1-5; D gene uncertain. The CDR3 totals 16 residues. Germline values: CDR1 MNHNS, CDR2 SASEGT. V gave up 0 bases and J gave up 0 bases, with 9 bases separating them. Written as DNA, the CDR3 is TGTGCCAGCAGTGAAGCGTCACACCCTAGCAATCAGCCCCAGCATTTT. Amino acid sequence: CASSEASHPSNQPQHF.

The chain is built from TRBV5-1 and TRBJ1-1; TRBD1 matches 10 bases. This CDR3 comprises 14 residues. The junction had 5 bases not matched to a gene; V was cut back by 4 bases and J by 5 bases. Germline V lookup: CDR1 SGHRS, CDR2 YFSETQ. CDR3 sequence: CASSPPGQGTEAFF. CDR3 coding DNA: TGCGCCAGCAGCCCCCCGGGACAGGGGACTGAAGCTTTCTTT. Variable domain in full (rest from reference TRBV5-1 and TRBJ1-1): KAGVTQTPRYLIKTRGQQVTLSCSPISGHRSVSWYQQTPGQGLQFLFEYFSETQRNKGNFPGRFSGRQFSNSRSEMNVSTLELGDSALYLCASSPPGQGTEAFFGQGTRLTVV.

V usage is TRBV29-1 and J usage is TRBJ1-4; TRBD1 might be the D (5 bases). The CDR3 has 13 residues. Trimming took off 7 bases at V and 6 bases at J, with 15 bases between the two ends. Germline V gene sequence: CDR1 SQVTM, CDR2 ANQGSEA. CDR3 DNA sequence: TGCAGCGCCTCAGGCAGGGCGGATGAAAAACTGTTTTTT. As protein: CSASGRADEKLFF.

The gene calls are TRBV2 and TRBJ1-2; 9 nucleotides agree with TRBD1. Unmatched junction bases numbered 6, after V lost 2 bases and J lost 5 bases. Germline lookup yields CDR1 SNHLY and CDR2 FYNNEI. CDR3 length equals 15 residues. The CDR3: CASSEPGQGRYGYTF. Here the CDR3 DNA reads TGTGCCAGCAGTGAACCGGGACAGGGCCGATATGGCTACACCTTC.

The V call is TRBV7-6, the J call TRBJ1-1; D is unclear. The CDR3 has 17 amino acids. V was cut by 1 base and J by 0 bases, with 15 bases left in between. Germline V gene sequence: CDR1 SGHVS, CDR2 FNYEAQ. The CDR3 DNA sequence: TGTGCCAGCAGCTTAGGCCCGCCGGAAGCGCTGAACACTGAAGCTTTCTTT. Translation: CASSLGPPEALNTEAFF. The variable domain in full, completed from reference TRBV7-6 and TRBJ1-1, reads GAGVSQSPRYKVTKRGQDVALRCDPISGHVSLYWYRQALGQGPEFLTYFNYEAQQDKSGLPNDRFSAERPEGSISTLTIQRTEQRDSAMYRCASSLGPPEALNTEAFFGQGTRLTVV.

This clone was seen just once. This chain joins TRBV6-5 and TRBJ1-1; D is perhaps TRBD1 (6 bases). This CDR3 has 14 amino acids. Trimming removed 6 bases from V and 4 bases from J, with 15 bases in between. Germline V gene sequence: CDR1 MNHEY, CDR2 SVGAGI. This chain's CDR3 is CASSQLRGFTEAFF. DNA of the CDR3: TGTGCCAGCAGCCAGTTAAGGGGGTTCACTGAAGCTTTCTTT.

The chain links TRBV18 to TRBJ2-7, with no clear D. The germline CDR1 and CDR2 sequences are KGHSH and LQKENI. V was pared by 6 bases and J by 3 bases, with 12 bases between. There are 13 residues in the CDR3. CDR3 amino acids: CASSPQVNYEQYF. As DNA, the CDR3 is TGTGCCAGCTCCCCCCAGGTGAACTACGAGCAGTACTTC.

The chain is built from TRBV25-1 and TRBJ2-3; D unresolved. This CDR3 spans 12 amino acids. Germline CDR1 MGHDK, CDR2 SYGVNS. V lost 1 base and J 4 bases, leaving 3 bases between the germline ends. The CDR3 DNA reads TGTGCCAGCAGTGAATTGGCAGATACGCAGTATTTT. Translated: CASSELADTQYF.

The genes are TRBV18 and TRBJ2-2, with no clear D. The V end was cut by 1 base, the J end by 5 bases, with 20 bases between. Germline V gene sequence: CDR1 KGHSH, CDR2 LQKENI. CDR3 size: 18 residues. In DNA, the CDR3 is TGTGCCAGCTCACCACTCCAAGCCCAGTTGAGTGGGACCGGGGAGCTGTTTTTT. Amino acid sequence: CASSPLQAQLSGTGELFF.

The V and J genes are TRBV18 and TRBJ1-5; no clear D gene. Germline V gene sequence: CDR1 KGHSH, CDR2 LQKENI. This CDR3 region has 13 residues. Trimming shortened V by 3 bases and J by 5 bases, and 8 bases separated the two germline ends. The CDR3 nucleotides read TGTGCCAGCTCACCGGGGAAGCATCAGCCCCAGCATTTT. Translating gives CASSPGKHQPQHF.

By sample share, this clone is medium-sized. J is TRBJ2-7 and V is TRBV5-4; 9 positions match TRBD1. V trimming: 3 bases; J trimming: 3 bases; junction bases outside the gene matches: 1. The germline V gene encodes CDR1 SGHNT and CDR2 YYREEE (reference sequence). The length of the CDR3 is 13 residues. The CDR3 bases are TGTGCCAGCAGCTCGGGACAGGGCTACGAGCAGTACTTC. Its protein is CASSSGQGYEQYF.